This T cell receptor beta chain emerged from a study of read filtering for tumor transcriptome and immune sequencing. Study summary: Patients were about 18 male and approximately 14 female, mean age 65.9 years, range about 47 to 80. IR-seq gave about 4 to 10.27 million TCR reads per sample; RNA-seq gave roughly 80 to 1,300. By R-ISS, stages I, II and III held roughly 8, 15 and 7 patients. Overall study results and limits: Approximately 82% of IR-seq clonotypes had a single read, yet these held approximately 4% of reads.

Germline CDR1 SGHRS, CDR2 YFSETQ. Trimming removed 0 bases from V and 2 bases from J, with 9 bases in between. The CDR3 totals 15 residues. This clonotype was seen at least ten times. The antigen is unknown. The library was built from roughly 400 ng RNA with molecular barcoded adaptors for alpha/delta and beta/gamma chains. TCRdb ran MiXCR on the reads and lists one entry per CDR3 protein. In the table there are over 25,000 distinct CDR3 sequences, approximately 15% of which are singletons. This chain uses TRBV5-1 with TRBJ2-1; D is perhaps TRBD1 (6 bases). The sequenced sample consisted of a population of CD138-negative cells sorted from bone marrow. The TCR originated in a donor aged 40 or older with multiple myeloma. The CDR3 nucleotides read TGCGCCAGCAGCTTGGATGGACAGCCCTACAATGAGCAGTTCTTC. It encodes CASSLDGQPYNEQFF.